The 24 T cell receptor beta chains given below trace back to one sample, sequenced in a study of blood T cell repertoires in COVID-19. Some clones are missing from TCRdb's copy, which holds only in-frame ones; the method was immunoSEQ multiplex PCR. The repertoire holds approximately 220,000 clones, with approximately 83% as singletons. Sequenced input: PBMCs or T cells enriched from blood (not recorded which). The receptors stem from a woman in her forties or fifties who had been exposed to COVID-19.

The CDR3 protein is CASSRRQGGINSPLHF. DNA of the CDR3: TGTGCCAGCAGCCGTCGACAGGGGGGAATCAATTCACCCCTCCACTTT. The genes are TRBV14 and TRBJ1-6; 9 bases are shared with TRBD1. This CDR3 spans 16 amino acids. The V gene's germline CDR1 is SGHDN and CDR2 FVKESK. V shed 4 bases, J shed 7 bases, and the junction held 8 bases outside the gene matches.

V gene TRBV5-8 combines with J gene TRBJ1-2, with D possibly matching TRBD1 (6 bases). V was clipped by 2 bases and J by 4 bases, with 9 bases between them. Per germline, CDR1 SGHTS and CDR2 YDEGEE. The CDR3 totals 13 residues. CDR3 bases: TGTGCCAGCAGCTTCAGGACAGTCTATGGCTACACCTTC. Translating gives CASSFRTVYGYTF.

J is TRBJ2-1 and V is TRBV29-1, with a tentative D call TRBD1 (5 bases). V was pared by 4 bases and J by 2 bases, with 12 bases between. Per germline, CDR1 SQVTM and CDR2 ANQGSEA. This CDR3 is 14 amino acids long. The CDR3 protein is CSVGTQGAYNEQFF. Written as DNA, the CDR3 is TGCAGCGTTGGGACCCAAGGGGCCTACAATGAGCAGTTCTTC.

This clone is a singleton in its sample. The chain is built from TRBV28 and TRBJ1-1, with 7 nucleotides matching TRBD1. Germline trimming cut 2 bases from V and 2 bases from J; bases unmatched to any gene: 11. CDR1 MDHEN and CDR2 SYDVKM come from the germline V gene. This CDR3 is built from 17 residues. Written as DNA, the CDR3 is TGTGCCAGCAGTTTACTCGACAGGGAAGGGTTCAACACTGAAGCTTTCTTT. Amino acids: CASSLLDREGFNTEAFF.

The rearrangement links TRBV7-2 to TRBJ2-2; D is unclear. V was clipped by 2 bases and J by 0 bases, with 7 bases between them. The CDR3 covers 15 residues. Germline-derived CDR1 and CDR2 are SGHTA and FQGNSA. The CDR3 loop reads CASSLWSTNTGELFF. The CDR3 nucleotides read TGTGCCAGCAGCTTATGGTCTACGAACACCGGGGAGCTGTTTTTT. Using reference TRBV7-2 and TRBJ2-2 for the parts outside the CDR3, the full variable domain is GAGVSQSPSNKVTEKGKDVELRCDPISGHTALYWYRQSLGQGLEFLIYFQGNSAPDKSGLPSDRFSAERTGGSVSTLTIQRTQQEDSAVYLCASSLWSTNTGELFFGEGSRLTVL.

In the case of this clone: The junction and the germline gene differ at one end; a read error may be behind it. The chain joins TRBV14 to TRBJ2-7, with D perhaps matching TRBD1 (5 bases). This CDR3 has 15 residues. Germline-derived CDR1 and CDR2 are SGHDN and FVKESK. The DNA of the CDR3 is TGTGCCAGCAGCCAAGATCTAAGGGGCGCAGGAAGTTTGCAGTTC. Protein product: CASSQDLRGAGSLQF.

The chain recombines TRBV24-1 with TRBJ2-3; 7 bases map to TRBD2. V was clipped by 3 bases and J by 5 bases; unmatched bases: 10. From germline, CDR1 is KGHDR and CDR2 SFDVKD. The CDR3 length is 16 residues. The CDR3, as DNA: TGTGCCACCAGTGATCCGATAAAGCGGGGAGAAGATACGCAGTATTTT. Its translation is CATSDPIKRGEDTQYF.

This sequence joins TRBV6-1 and TRBJ1-6; no reliable D call. The germline V gene has CDR1 MNHNS and CDR2 SASEGT. V lost 7 bases to trimming and J lost 13 bases, with 23 bases between them. This CDR3 spans 15 amino acids. The chain's CDR3 is CASTEAGSPSDPLHF. The CDR3, as DNA: TGTGCCAGCACCGAAGCCGGGTCACCTTCCGACCCCCTCCACTTT.

This rearrangement joins TRBV5-4 to TRBJ2-5, with TRBD2 matching 8 bases. The V segment lost 0 bases and the J segment 4 bases; nucleotides outside the gene matches: 5. Germline V lookup: CDR1 SGHNT, CDR2 YYREEE (reference sequence). The CDR3 length is 15 residues. CDR3 bases: TGTGCCAGCAGCTTGGCGGGACTAGTGGCAGAGACCCAGTACTTC. It encodes CASSLAGLVAETQYF.

This chain links TRBV11-2 with TRBJ2-2; TRBD1 matches at 11 bases. The CDR3 spans 15 residues. The germline V gene has CDR1 SGHAT and CDR2 FQNNGV. With 5 bases clipped from V and 7 bases from J, the junction kept 6 bases outside the gene matches. CDR3 sequence (DNA): TGTGCCAGCAGCCCCGGACAGGGGGCAATCGGGGAGCTGTTTTTT. It translates to CASSPGQGAIGELFF.

The chain links TRBV6-1 to TRBJ2-3; no clear D. V was cut by 2 bases and J by 1 base, with 10 bases left in between. CDR3 length equals 15 residues. Germline V gives CDR1 MNHNS, CDR2 SASEGT. The chain's CDR3 is CASSELQPGTDTQYF. CDR3 DNA sequence: TGTGCCAGCAGTGAACTACAGCCCGGCACAGATACGCAGTATTTT.

The table lists this clone with a few counts. This chain connects TRBV30 to TRBJ2-1; 8 nucleotides align to TRBD1. The CDR3 covers 16 residues. Germline assignment: CDR1 GTSNPN and CDR2 SVGIG (reference sequence). With V trimmed by 5 bases and J by 8 bases, 17 bases remained unmatched. DNA for the CDR3: TGTGCCTGGTCTGGAGCCGAAAACAGGGGGATCGATGAGCAGTTCTTC. Its protein product is CAWSGAENRGIDEQFF.

This clone was seen only once. This chain links TRBV2 with TRBJ2-5, with 11 positions matching TRBD2. The trim removed 6 bases at V and 2 bases at J, leaving 5 bases unmatched. Germline V lookup: CDR1 SNHLY, CDR2 FYNNEI. CDR3 length equals 15 residues. For the CDR3, the DNA is TGTGCCAGCAGCTCTAGCGGGGGGATACAAGAGACCCAGTACTTC. Protein: CASSSSGGIQETQYF.

This chain uses TRBV6-5 with TRBJ1-2; 8 nucleotides agree with TRBD1. The CDR3 runs to 11 residues. Germline CDR1 is MNHEY and CDR2 is SVGAGI. With 8 bases clipped from V and 4 bases from J, the junction kept 0 bases outside the gene matches. The CDR3 here is CASDRGYGYTF. Here the CDR3 DNA reads TGTGCCAGCGACAGGGGCTATGGCTACACCTTC.

The chain joins TRBV5-6 to TRBJ2-5; D might be TRBD1 (6 bases). CDR1 SGHDT and CDR2 YYEEEE come from the germline V gene. The CDR3 extends over 13 amino acids. V lost 0 bases to trimming and J lost 4 bases, with 7 bases between them. CDR3 nucleotide sequence: TGTGCCAGCAGCTTGGCCAGGGGAGAGACCCAGTACTTC. Protein sequence: CASSLARGETQYF.

This clone was found once. The CDR3 spells CASRKQGADNEKLFF. CDR3 bases: TGTGCCAGCAGAAAACAGGGAGCCGATAATGAAAAACTGTTTTTT. The rearrangement uses TRBV6-5 and TRBJ1-4; possibly TRBD1 for D (6 bases). Germline lookup yields CDR1 MNHEY and CDR2 SVGAGI. The germline V and J ends were trimmed by 6 bases and 4 bases, with 15 bases remaining between them. This CDR3 is built from 15 residues.

The chain links TRBV7-6 to TRBJ2-1, with TRBD1 matching 9 bases. This CDR3 spans 16 amino acids. Per germline, CDR1 SGHVS and CDR2 FNYEAQ. V was pared by 5 bases and J by 6 bases, with 11 bases of the junction left unmatched. CDR3 in amino acids: CASSPPGTGPSNEQFF. CDR3 DNA sequence: TGTGCCAGCAGCCCCCCTGGGACAGGGCCCAGCAATGAGCAGTTCTTC.

The chain uses TRBV19 and TRBJ1-1, with 8 bases that match TRBD1. This CDR3 has 12 amino acids. Germline assignment: CDR1 LNHDA and CDR2 SQIVND (reference sequence). Trimming cost V 8 bases and J 9 bases; bases outside gene matches: 8. The CDR3 nucleotides read TGTGCCAGTTCACACAGGGGGGGTCAAGCTTTCTTT. Amino acid sequence: CASSHRGGQAFF.

The chain is built from TRBV27 and TRBJ1-1, with a possible D match to TRBD1 (5 bases). The CDR3 spans 14 residues. Germline V gene sequence: CDR1 MNHEY, CDR2 SMNVEV (reference sequence). The germline V and J ends were trimmed by 3 bases and 5 bases, with 13 bases remaining between them. This CDR3 reads CASSFGGGGTEAFF. CDR3 in DNA: TGTGCCAGCAGTTTTGGGGGGGGAGGGACTGAAGCTTTCTTT.

The J gene is TRBJ2-7, the V gene TRBV19; 7 bases align to TRBD1. This CDR3 is 15 amino acids long. Trimming at V came to 5 bases and at J to 0 bases, leaving 7 bases not matched to a gene. Germline V lookup: CDR1 LNHDA, CDR2 SQIVND (reference sequence). In DNA form, the CDR3 reads TGTGCCAGTAGTTCCGTCCGACAGGGCTCCTACGAGCAGTACTTC. Its translation: CASSSVRQGSYEQYF.

V is TRBV19 and J is TRBJ1-5; the match to TRBD1 covers 7 bases. J was trimmed by 3 bases and V by 0 bases; bases with no gene match: 14. The CDR3 sequence is 19 residues long. From germline, CDR1 is LNHDA and CDR2 SQIVND (reference sequence). The DNA for the CDR3 is TGTGCCAGTAGTATAGATCGAACAGGGGCCCGGGTGTACAATCAGCCCCAGCATTTT. It specifies CASSIDRTGARVYNQPQHF.

This chain joins TRBV7-9 and TRBJ1-1; maybe TRBD1 (6 bases). Germline loops: CDR1 SEHNR, CDR2 FQNEAQ (reference sequence). V lost 5 bases to trimming and J lost 1 base, with 17 bases between them. CDR3 size: 16 residues. The CDR3, as DNA: TGTGCCAGCAGCCCCCGAGACAAGGGGGAGAACACTGAAGCTTTCTTT. This sequence encodes CASSPRDKGENTEAFF.

This chain connects TRBV9 to TRBJ1-4; 9 bases fit TRBD1. The length of the CDR3 is 17 residues. V lost 4 bases and J lost 4; bases outside the gene matches: 11. Germline V gene lookup returns CDR1 SGDLS and CDR2 YYNGEE. The CDR3 loop is CASSPRAPDRGNEKLFF. DNA of the CDR3: TGTGCCAGCAGCCCGAGGGCCCCGGACAGGGGTAATGAAAAACTGTTTTTT.

This chain uses TRBV5-1 with TRBJ1-1; TRBD1 aligns across 11 bases. V lost 3 bases, J lost 10 bases, and 2 bases stayed unmatched. This CDR3 is 12 amino acids long. The V gene's germline CDR1 is SGHRS and CDR2 YFSETQ. For the CDR3, the DNA is TGCGCCAGCAGCTACGGGACAGGGGGAGCTTTCTTT. It translates to CASSYGTGGAFF. Full variable domain (missing parts from reference TRBV5-1 and TRBJ1-1): KAGVTQTPRYLIKTRGQQVTLSCSPISGHRSVSWYQQTPGQGLQFLFEYFSETQRNKGNFPGRFSGRQFSNSRSEMNVSTLELGDSALYLCASSYGTGGAFFGQGTRLTVV.